Sequencing of this T cell receptor beta chain was carried out in a study of control samples from healthy donors and cancer patients. V was pared by 7 bases and J by 2 bases, with 12 bases of the junction left unmatched. This CDR3 is built from 17 residues. CDR1 LGHDT and CDR2 YNNKEL come from the germline V gene (reference sequence). Profiling relied on immunoSEQ multiplex PCR, and the TCRdb table lists in-frame clones only, not all of them. The profile shows about 120,000 clones, roughly 87% of them singletons. This clonotype was obtained from a man aged 18 to 30 in good health. This sequence joins TRBV3-1 (or the pseudogene TRBV3-2) and TRBJ2-1; 9 bases map to TRBD2. Sequencing input: blood. The CDR3 DNA reads TGTGCCAGCACCCATACCCCAACTAGCGGGCCCTACAATGAGCAGTTCTTC. This translates into CASTHTPTSGPYNEQFF.